The entry that follows covers one TCR beta chain sequence. No antigen is known for it. Germline lookup yields CDR1 LGHDT and CDR2 YNNKEL (reference sequence). The V gene lost 4 bases and the J gene lost 4 bases, with 18 bases spanning the gap. CDR3 size: 16 residues. The entry originates in a study of regulatory T cells in long-lasting Graves disease. Study overall: Under 3 months of antithyroid drugs had been taken by newly diagnosed Graves' patients. Study-wide points: What was studied was peripheral blood only, and not thyroid tissue. Under persistent disease, TRBV28, TRBJ1-2 and TRBJ2-5 were used preferentially.

As for time point: newly diagnosed GD, antithyroid drugs for less than 3 months. The TCR library was made from RNA extracted from PBMCs. Researchers made TCR beta libraries by using iRepertoire HTBI primers and running Arm-PCR on CDR3 regions. Per the study methods: In the combined samples, 50 to 75 TRBV and some 14 TRBJ segments were identified. TCRdb processed the multiplex PCR reads anew with MiXCR; each CDR3 protein has one entry. The V and J calls shown here were made by TCRdb, not taken from the authors' results. The sample includes roughly 380,000 distinct CDR3 sequences, 15% to 17% seen only once; the top ten take about a fifth.

The chain carries TRBV3-1 and TRBJ2-3, with TRBD2 as a possible D gene (6 bases). The TCR was taken from a female donor with Graves disease. This sample comprised peripheral blood mononuclear cells (PBMCs), obtained at new diagnosis, from a patient treated with antithyroid drugs. CDR3 coding DNA: TGTGCCAGCAGCCCGCTAGCGACCAGCAGGGCAGATACGCAGTATTTT. Translating gives CASSPLATSRADTQYF.